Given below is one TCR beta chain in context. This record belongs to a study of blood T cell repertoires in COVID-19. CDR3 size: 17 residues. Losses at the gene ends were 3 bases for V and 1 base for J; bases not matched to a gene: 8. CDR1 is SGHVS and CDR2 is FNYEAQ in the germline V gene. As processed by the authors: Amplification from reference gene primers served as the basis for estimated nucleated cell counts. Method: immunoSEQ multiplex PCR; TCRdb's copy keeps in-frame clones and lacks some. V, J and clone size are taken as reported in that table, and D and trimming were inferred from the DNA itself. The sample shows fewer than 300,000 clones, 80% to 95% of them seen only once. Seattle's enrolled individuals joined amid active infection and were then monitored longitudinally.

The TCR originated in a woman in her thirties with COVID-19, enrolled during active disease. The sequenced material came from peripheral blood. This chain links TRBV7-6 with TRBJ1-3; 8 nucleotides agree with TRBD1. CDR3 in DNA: TGTGCCAGCAGCTTCCGGGACAGGAGCTCTTCTGGAAACACCATATATTTT. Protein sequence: CASSFRDRSSSGNTIYF.